This T cell receptor beta chain originates from a study of vaccination and CD4 T cells after COVID-19. About the research overall: Collection of post-COVID samples occurred a median approximately 100 days after diagnosis, spanning a range of 35 to 161.

CD4+ T cells that had been cultured provided DNA sequenced with the Oncomine TCR Beta short-read assay. TCRdb ran MiXCR on the PCR reads and lists one entry per CDR3 protein. The sample consists of approximately 7,000 distinct CDR3 sequences, about three quarters of them appearing once. Documented treatment: approximately nine-day PBMC culture with coronavirus spike peptide pools or control peptides (ViraFEST assay). Half the medium was exchanged for fresh IL-2 medium on days 3 and 7. The CDR3 is 13 amino acids. Losses at the gene ends were 5 bases for V and 6 bases for J; bases not matched to a gene: 0. Per the germline V gene, CDR1 is LNHDA and CDR2 is SQIVND (reference sequence). Turning to this clonotype: As yet, its antigen is unknown.

The chain recombines TRBV19 with TRBJ2-2, with TRBD1 identical over 10 bases. The sequencing sample was made of CD4+ T cells from blood, cultured in vitro. The TCR comes from a human donor who had recovered from COVID-19. CDR3 protein: CASSGTGAGELFF. The CDR3 DNA sequence: TGTGCCAGTAGTGGGACAGGGGCCGGGGAGCTGTTTTTT.